These 14 T cell receptor beta chains originate from one sample sequenced in a study of tumor-infiltrating lymphocytes in primary liver carcinoma. Blood RNA was derived from unsorted whole blood, and germline DNA was extracted too. A primer in the constant region served to generate TCR beta cDNA from about 470 ng of total RNA. Construction of TCR beta libraries relied on three successive nested multiplex PCR rounds employing slightly modified ARM-PCR. TRBV1-TRBV30 forward primers and a C-beta reverse primer were used in the first two PCR rounds, which each ran for approximately 11 cycles. Via MiXCR, TCRdb re-called the multiplex PCR reads, giving one row per CDR3 protein. Among almost 200,000 distinct CDR3 sequences listed, less than 75% were seen once. The sample consisted of peripheral blood. Receptors were obtained from a woman aged 55-69 years with primary liver carcinoma and hepatitis B virus infection.

This clonotype was found a few times. A read error may be the cause here, since a much bigger clone is one base away. V gene TRBV4-2 combines with J gene TRBJ2-5, with TRBD2 as a possible D gene (5 bases). Trimming removed 4 bases at V and 1 base at J, with 13 bases between. Germline CDR1 and CDR2: LGHNA and YNFKEQ. This CDR3 contains 15 residues. The CDR3 is CASSREGVGQETQYF. DNA for the CDR3: TGTGCCAGCAGCCGCGAGGGAGTGGGCCAAGAGACCCAGTACTTC.

Details on this clonotype: One end of the junction fails to match germline, which may point to a read error. The CDR3 region is CACRYTNEQYF. DNA of the CDR3: TGTGCCTGCAGGTATACCAACGAGCAGTACTTC. The chain uses TRBV11-3 and TRBJ2-7; D gene unclear. The CDR3 totals 11 residues. CDR1 is SGHNT and CDR2 is YENEEA in the germline V gene.

V and J are TRBV10-3 and TRBJ2-3, with 11 bases lining up with TRBD2. The CDR3 runs to 15 residues. Trimming removed 6 bases from V and 4 bases from J; junction bases left unmatched: 6. Per germline, CDR1 ENHRY and CDR2 SYGVKD. The CDR3: CAIRLAGDAADTQYF. The DNA of the CDR3 is TGTGCCATCAGACTAGCGGGAGATGCGGCAGATACGCAGTATTTT.

As regards this clonotype: The junction differs from germline at one of its ends, possibly a read error. The chain is built from TRBV11-3 and TRBJ1-3, with a possible D match to TRBD1 (6 bases). Germline V CDR1 and CDR2: SGHNT, YENEEA. The CDR3 has 17 residues. The CDR3 sequence: CTSSVEPVGTSGNTIYF. The CDR3 DNA follows: TGTACCAGCAGCGTAGAGCCCGTTGGGACATCTGGAAACACCATATATTTT.

A word on this clonotype: One junction end does not reproduce the germline sequence, and a read error may be involved. The chain employs TRBV6-5 and TRBJ2-3; the D call may be TRBD1 or TRBD2 (6 bases each). The germline CDR1 and CDR2 sequences are MNHEY and SVGAGI. The CDR3 length is 14 residues. The CDR3 bases are TGTACCAGCAGTTTGGGGAGGCGGACAGATATGCAGTATTTT. This translates into CTSSLGRRTDMQYF.

For this clonotype: A much larger clone differs by one base, so this may be a read error. The V gene is TRBV6-5, the J gene TRBJ2-1, with D perhaps being TRBD1 or TRBD2 (5 bases each). Germline V lookup: CDR1 MNHEY, CDR2 SVGAGI. CDR3 length: 15 residues. The CDR3 is CASNYSWGSQNEQFF. The CDR3 DNA sequence: TGTGCCAGCAATTACAGTTGGGGGAGTCAGAATGAGCAGTTCTTC.

The table lists this clonotype with a few counts. The chain is built from TRBV5-4 and TRBJ2-1; 10 nucleotides align to TRBD2. The CDR3 extends over 15 amino acids. CDR1 and CDR2 from the germline V gene are SGHNT and YYREEE (reference sequence). The V gene end was trimmed by 4 bases and the J gene end by 7 bases; junction bases not matched to a gene: 8. CDR3 amino acids: CASSLAGLAENEQFF. As DNA, the CDR3 is TGTGCCAGCAGCCTCGCCGGACTAGCGGAAAATGAGCAGTTCTTC.

The table lists this clonotype with many counts. The CDR3 loop reads CASSYSLGPYEQYF. Here the CDR3 DNA reads TGTGCCAGCAGTTATTCCCTGGGCCCCTACGAGCAGTACTTC. The gene calls are TRBV6-2 or TRBV6-3 and TRBJ2-7, with D unclear. V lost 3 bases and J 2 bases, leaving 11 bases between the germline ends. Germline CDR1 reads MNHEY; CDR2 reads SVGEGT. This CDR3 has 14 residues.

To note about this clonotype: A read error may be the cause here, since a much bigger clone is one base away. CDR3 sequence reads: CASSPSNGEQFF. The CDR3 DNA reads TGTGCCAGCAGCCCCTCGAATGGGGAGCAGTTCTTC. This chain uses TRBV14 with TRBJ2-1; D is uncertain. Germline V CDR1 and CDR2: SGHDN, FVKESK. Trimming removed 4 bases from V and 10 bases from J, with 11 bases in between. This CDR3 spans 12 amino acids.

Notes on this clonotype: A much larger clonotype is one base distant, so this may be a read error. V gene TRBV29-1 combines with J gene TRBJ1-2; D ambiguous. CDR3 size: 11 residues. The V gene's germline CDR1 is SQVTM and CDR2 ANQGSEA. Written as DNA, the CDR3 is TGCAGCGTTCTTCACTGGGAAGTCACGGTGTTC. It encodes CSVLHWEVTVF.

Notes on this clonotype: Since a much larger clone is just one base distant, this may be a read error. The chain recombines TRBV6-5 with TRBJ2-7, with D tentatively TRBD2 (5 bases). The CDR3 covers 14 residues. Germline V gives CDR1 MNHEY, CDR2 SVGAGI. CDR3 DNA: TGTGTCAGCAGTTACGGGGATTTACCCTACGAGCAGTACTTC. Amino acids: CVSSYGDLPYEQYF.

Note on this clonotype: A much larger clone differs from this one at a single base, so this may be a read error. The chain has TRBV12-3 or TRBV12-4 and TRBJ1-4; no clear D. CDR3 length: 12 amino acids. The CDR3 DNA sequence: TGTGCCAGCAGTTTCAGTCCTGAAAAACTGTCTTTT. Encoded protein: CASSFSPEKLSF.

About this clonotype: A much larger clonotype is one base distant, so this may be a read error. The chain is built from TRBV12-3 or TRBV12-4 and TRBJ1-4; 7 nucleotides align to TRBD1. V was pared by 9 bases and J by 4 bases, with 11 bases of the junction left unmatched. This CDR3 spans 15 amino acids. The CDR3 DNA follows: TGTGCCAGGAGCATCACCGGGACAGTTAATGAAAAACTGTTTTTT. It yields the protein CARSITGTVNEKLFF.

About this clonotype itself: Mismatch with germline at one junction end may stem from a read error. This chain uses TRBV11-2 with TRBJ2-4, with unresolved D. The CDR3 loop spans 13 amino acids. Germline CDR1 and CDR2: SGHAT and FQNNGV. The CDR3 nucleotides read TGTGGCAGCAGCTTGGAGCCCAGAAACATTCAGTACTTC. Its protein product is CGSSLEPRNIQYF.